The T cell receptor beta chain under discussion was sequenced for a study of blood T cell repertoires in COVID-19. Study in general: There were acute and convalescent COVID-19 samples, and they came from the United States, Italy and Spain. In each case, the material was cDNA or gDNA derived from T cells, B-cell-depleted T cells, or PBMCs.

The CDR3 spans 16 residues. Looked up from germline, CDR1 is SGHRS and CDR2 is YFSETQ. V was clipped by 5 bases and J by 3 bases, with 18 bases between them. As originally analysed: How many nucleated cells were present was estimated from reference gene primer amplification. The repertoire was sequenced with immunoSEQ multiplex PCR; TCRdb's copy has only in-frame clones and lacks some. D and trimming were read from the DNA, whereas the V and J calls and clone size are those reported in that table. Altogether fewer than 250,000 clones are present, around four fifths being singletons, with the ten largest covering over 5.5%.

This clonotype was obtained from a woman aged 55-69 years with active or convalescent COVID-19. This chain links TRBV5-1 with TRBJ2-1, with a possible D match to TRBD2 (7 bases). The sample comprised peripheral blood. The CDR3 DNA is TGCGCCAGCAGGCCCGTAGGGGGGGCTGTCTACAATGAGCAGTTCTTC. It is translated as CASRPVGGAVYNEQFF.